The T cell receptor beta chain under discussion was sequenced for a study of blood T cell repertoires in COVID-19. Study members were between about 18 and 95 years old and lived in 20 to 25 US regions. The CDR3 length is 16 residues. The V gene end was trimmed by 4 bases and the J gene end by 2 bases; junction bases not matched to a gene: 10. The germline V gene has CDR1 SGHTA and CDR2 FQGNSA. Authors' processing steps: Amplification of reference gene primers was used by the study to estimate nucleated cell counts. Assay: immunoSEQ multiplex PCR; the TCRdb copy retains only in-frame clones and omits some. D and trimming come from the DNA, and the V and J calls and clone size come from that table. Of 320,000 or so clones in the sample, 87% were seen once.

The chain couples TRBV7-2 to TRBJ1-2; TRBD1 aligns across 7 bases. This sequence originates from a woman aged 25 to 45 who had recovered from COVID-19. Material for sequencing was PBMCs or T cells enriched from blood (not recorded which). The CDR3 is CASSYSSDRVNYGYTF. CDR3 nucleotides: TGTGCCAGCAGCTACTCTTCCGACAGGGTCAACTATGGCTACACCTTC.